Shown below are 5 T cell receptor beta chains from a single sample sequenced in a study of blood T cell repertoires in COVID-19. Some clones are missing from TCRdb's copy, which holds only in-frame ones; the method was immunoSEQ multiplex PCR. The sample holds around 250,000 clones, around 89% seen once. The sample consisted of PBMCs or T cells enriched from blood (not recorded which). The receptors shown here come from a woman in her thirties who had recovered from COVID-19.

This chain joins TRBV2 and TRBJ1-1; 8 bases match TRBD1. This CDR3 spans 11 amino acids. V lost 8 bases, J lost 11 bases, and 7 bases stayed unmatched. CDR1 is SNHLY, CDR2 FYNNEI, per germline. CDR3 DNA: TGTGCCAGCGGACAGGGCTGGGAGGCTTTCTTT. This gives the protein CASGQGWEAFF. The entire variable domain, with the rest obtained from reference TRBV2 and TRBJ1-1, is as follows: EPEVTQTPSHQVTQMGQEVILRCVPISNHLYFYWYRQILGQKVEFLVSFYNNEISEKSEIFDDQFSVERPDGSNFTLKIRSTKLEDSAMYFCASGQGWEAFFGQGTRLTVV.

This clone was detected many times. At the DNA level, this CDR3 is encoded by other sequences in the same sample as well. The J gene is TRBJ1-3, the V gene TRBV28; D not resolved. CDR3 length equals 15 residues. Germline CDR1 and CDR2: MDHEN and SYDVKM. The germline V and J ends were trimmed by 6 bases and 0 bases, with 12 bases remaining between them. The CDR3 loop is CASSRGPSSGNTIYF. CDR3 bases: TGTGCCAGCAGCCGCGGGCCTTCCTCTGGAAACACCATATATTTT.

This clone appeared a single time. V gene TRBV11-2 combines with J gene TRBJ1-5; D is ambiguous. This CDR3 is built from 13 residues. Germline CDR1 is SGHAT and CDR2 is FQNNGV. V was clipped by 5 bases and J by 3 bases, with 8 bases between them. The CDR3 loop is CASSPGSNQPQHF. In nucleotides, the CDR3 is TGTGCCAGCAGCCCCGGGTCCAATCAGCCCCAGCATTTT.

The V gene is TRBV4-2, the J gene TRBJ1-6; TRBD1 might be the D (5 bases). The length of the CDR3 is 17 residues. Trimming pared 0 bases from V and 9 bases from J, leaving 18 bases between. The germline gives CDR1 LGHNA, CDR2 YNFKEQ. The CDR3 DNA reads TGTGCCAGCAGCCAAGATACGGCGGCAGGGTGGTCTTCACCCCTCCACTTT. Its protein product is CASSQDTAAGWSSPLHF.

The J gene is TRBJ1-4, the V gene TRBV7-2; TRBD1 agrees at 10 bases. After removal of 5 bases from V and 6 bases from J, the junction contained 6 bases not matched to a gene. The CDR3 extends over 15 amino acids. Germline CDR1 and CDR2: SGHTA and FQGNSA. The CDR3 DNA is TGTGCCAGCAGCGCCGTGACAGGGGGCGATGAAAAACTGTTTTTT. Its translation is CASSAVTGGDEKLFF.